These 8 T cell receptor beta chains were all obtained from the same sample, sequenced in a study of T cells in women clearing cervical HPV infection. Using immunoSEQ multiplex PCR, the repertoire was profiled, and TCRdb retains in-frame clones only, with some absent. This repertoire includes about 20,000 clones. The source material was blood buffy coat. These receptors were obtained from a woman aged 18-70 years with a cervical HPV16 infection that either progressed to CIN3+ or cleared (not recorded which).

To note about this clone: The read ends 3 residues early relative to the CDR3; the germline J gene fills the gap. The chain has TRBV2 and TRBJ2-3; D is perhaps TRBD2 (6 bases). Germline V gene data show CDR1 as SNHLY and CDR2 as FYNNEI. This CDR3 spans 17 amino acids. CDR3 DNA (partial): TGTGCCAGCAGACCCCACCCTAGCGACCAGATCCAAGAGACG. Protein: CASRPHPSDQIQET. Given in full, the CDR3 is CASRPHPSDQIQETQYF.

As regards this clone: Read data end 3 residues before the CDR3 end; the end is taken from the germline J gene. V is TRBV18 and J is TRBJ2-5; D remains unclear. V dropped 5 bases and J dropped 5 bases, with 6 bases sitting between them. Germline CDR1 and CDR2: KGHSH and LQKENI. The length of the CDR3 is 11 residues. The sequenced part of the CDR3 DNA is TGTGCCAGCTCAGGCAGTGAGACC. Amino acids: CASSGSET. The complete CDR3 protein is CASSGSETQYF.

Notes on this clone: The read finishes 3 residues shy of the CDR3 end, and the germline J gene is used to complete it. The chain combines TRBV5-1 with TRBJ2-2; D is possibly TRBD1 (6 bases). CDR1 and CDR2 from the germline V gene are SGHRS and YFSETQ. V was trimmed by 4 bases and J by 7 bases, leaving 17 bases between them. The CDR3 is made up of 15 amino acids. The sequenced part of the CDR3 DNA is TGCGCCAGCAGCACCCACACAGGGTCGAACGGGGAG. It translates to CASSTHTGSNGE. The CDR3 reads in full as CASSTHTGSNGELFF.

Regarding this clone: The CDR3 is cut off 3 residues early in the read; its end comes from the germline J gene. The V gene is TRBV7-9, the J gene TRBJ1-1; 9 nucleotides align to TRBD1. The CDR3 extends over 15 amino acids. Per germline, CDR1 SEHNR and CDR2 FQNEAQ (reference sequence). The CDR3 DNA, read in part, is TGTGCCAGCAGCTTAGACGGGACAGGGCCAGATACG. Translated, it gives CASSLDGTGPDT. The full CDR3 protein is CASSLDGTGPDTAFF.

In regard to this clone: The read comes to an end 3 residues before the CDR3 does, leaving the germline J gene to fill in the end. V is TRBV5-4 and J is TRBJ2-7; 12 bases fit TRBD2. Germline V gene sequence: CDR1 SGHNT, CDR2 YYREEE (reference sequence). The CDR3 is 15 residues long. The V and J ends lost 6 bases and 6 bases, in that order; junction bases with no gene match: 10. The chain's CDR3 is CASTQGASGRAEQYF. The sequenced CDR3 bases are TGTGCCAGCACCCAAGGGGCTAGCGGGAGGGCCGAG.

Comments on this clone: At one boundary the junction diverges from the germline segment, which might be a read error. Read data end 3 residues before the CDR3 end; the end is taken from the germline J gene. The chain recombines TRBV4-2 with TRBJ1-5, with 7 bases lining up with TRBD1. In germline, CDR1 is LGHNA, CDR2 YNFKEQ. The CDR3 has 17 amino acids. CDR3 bases read: TGCGCCAGCAGCCAATACCCCCCGGGACAGAGCAATCAGCCC. This sequence encodes CASSQYPPGQSNQP. The whole CDR3 protein reads CASSQYPPGQSNQPQHF.

This clone is deemed medium-sized by its frequency. The read ends 3 residues shy of where the CDR3 ends; the end is completed using the germline J gene. The chain has TRBV7-9 and TRBJ2-1; D unclear. This CDR3 has 12 amino acids. The germline CDR1 and CDR2 sequences are SEHNR and FQNEAQ (reference sequence). V lost 8 bases and J lost 1, with 6 bases in between. The DNA read from the CDR3 is TGTGCCAGCTCTACTTCCTACAATGAG. This gives the protein CASSTSYNE. The full CDR3 protein reads CASSTSYNEQFF.

In the case of this clone: The CDR3 goes on 3 residues after the read ends, and that part is filled in from the germline J gene. The chain joins TRBV19 to TRBJ2-5, with D tentatively TRBD1 (6 bases). Looked up from germline, CDR1 is LNHDA and CDR2 is SQIVND (reference sequence). The V end lost 4 bases, the J end lost 1 base, and 10 bases lay between the germline ends. The CDR3 spans 14 residues. Incomplete CDR3 DNA: TGTGCCAGTAGTAAACTAGGGGGCCAAGAGACC. Its protein is CASSKLGGQET. In full, the CDR3 is CASSKLGGQETQYF. The whole variable domain, remainder taken from reference TRBV19 and TRBJ2-5, is DGGITQSPKYLFRKEGQNVTLSCEQNLNHDAMYWYRQDPGQGLRLIYYSQIVNDFQKGDIAEGYSVSREKKESFPLTVTSAQKNPTAFYLCASSKLGGQETQYFGPGTRLLVL.